Below, 21 T cell receptor beta chains from the same sample are listed, as sequenced in a study of blood T cells in healthy people across ages. For the second PCR, which ran for 7 to 11 cycles, a sample-barcoded 5' primer and a J-beta primer mix were used. MiXCR was run by TCRdb on the 5' RACE reads, yielding one entry per CDR3 protein. The repertoire holds some 890,000 distinct CDR3 sequences, with 25% to 30% as singletons. These data are also associated with another study on T cells of mothers and their children.

Source material: blood. The origin of the receptors is a woman between 35 and 50 years old in good health.

This sequence joins TRBV28 and TRBJ2-3, with D hard to call. Trimming took off 4 bases at V and 6 bases at J, with 8 bases between the two ends. Germline V gene data show CDR1 as MDHEN and CDR2 as SYDVKM. This CDR3 is 12 amino acids long. The CDR3 coding sequence is TGTGCCAGCAGTTCGGCCCAGGATACGCAGTATTTT. This encodes CASSSAQDTQYF.

There are a few counts of this clonotype. The rearrangement uses TRBV4-1 and TRBJ2-1; D remains ambiguous. Trimming pared 4 bases from V and 2 bases from J, leaving 6 bases between. Germline V CDR1 and CDR2: MGHRA, YSYEKL. This CDR3 spans 13 amino acids. CDR3 protein: CASSPLAYNEQFF. CDR3 nucleotides: TGCGCCAGCAGCCCCCTAGCCTACAATGAGCAGTTCTTC.

This clonotype occurred many times. The V call is TRBV2, the J call TRBJ1-5; no firm D call. Germline CDR1 and CDR2: SNHLY and FYNNEI. The ends were cut back, 4 bases at V and 1 base at J, with 8 bases in the middle. The CDR3 totals 14 residues. CDR3 nucleotides: TGTGCCAGCAGTGGAAGGGAAAGCAATCAGCCCCAGCATTTT. Encoded protein: CASSGRESNQPQHF.

Comments on this clonotype: Germline is not matched at one junction end, which may reflect a read error. The chain employs TRBV5-4 and TRBJ2-6; tentatively, D is TRBD2 (6 bases). The CDR3 contains 17 residues. Germline V gene data show CDR1 as SGHNT and CDR2 as YYREEE (reference sequence). The CDR3 coding sequence is TGTGCCAGCAGCTTGGCCGGGGGTAGCTCTGGGGCCTACGTCCTGACTTTC. Translated: CASSLAGGSSGAYVLTF.

In its sample, this clonotype was seen many times. Since a much larger clone is just one base distant, this may be a read error. This rearrangement joins TRBV20-1 to TRBJ1-1; D remains ambiguous. CDR3 size: 12 residues. V was pared by 6 bases and J by 4 bases, with 12 bases between. Germline V CDR1 and CDR2: DFQATT, SNEGSKA (reference sequence). As DNA, the CDR3 is TGCAGTGCCACAGACCCTGGCACTGAAGCTTTCTTT. Its translation: CSATDPGTEAFF.

The sample holds many counts of this clonotype. V and J are TRBV6-5 and TRBJ1-4, with 9 bases identical to TRBD1. This CDR3 contains 14 residues. Unmatched junction bases numbered 7, after V lost 6 bases and J lost 8 bases. The V gene's germline CDR1 is MNHEY and CDR2 SVGAGI. CDR3 in DNA: TGTGCCAGCAGCCAAACAGGGGGCAGGGAAAAACTGTTTTTT. It translates to CASSQTGGREKLFF.

The genes are TRBV28 and TRBJ2-7; D may be TRBD2 (6 bases). The CDR3 extends over 15 amino acids. Germline CDR1 MDHEN, CDR2 SYDVKM. Trimming pared 7 bases from V and 7 bases from J, leaving 23 bases between. The CDR3 DNA follows: TGTGCCAGCACAGACGTCGGGGACTCTAACAATGAGCAGTACTTC. Encoded protein: CASTDVGDSNNEQYF.

This clonotype was observed a handful of times. The J gene is TRBJ1-2, the V gene TRBV29-1, with a weak D call TRBD1 (6 bases). The length of the CDR3 is 13 residues. Between the trimmed V and J ends, which lost 2 bases and 8 bases, there was a span of 15 bases. The V gene's germline CDR1 is SQVTM and CDR2 ANQGSEA. CDR3 sequence reads: CSVERRSGVGYTF. CDR3 DNA: TGCAGCGTTGAAAGAAGGTCAGGGGTCGGCTACACCTTC.

In DNA form, the CDR3 reads TGCACCGGGGGAGGGACAGATACGCAGTATTTT. Translated, it gives CTGGGTDTQYF. The chain recombines TRBV20-1 with TRBJ2-3; TRBD2 agrees at 7 bases. This CDR3 contains 11 residues. Germline assignment: CDR1 DFQATT and CDR2 SNEGSKA (reference sequence).

The chain is built from TRBV12-3 or TRBV12-4 and TRBJ2-1; perhaps TRBD2 as D (6 bases). The CDR3 consists of 14 residues. The V end lost 5 bases, the J end lost 3 bases, and 11 bases lay between the germline ends. The DNA of the CDR3 is TGTGCCAGCAGTCCCGGGACTTACTACAATGAGCAGTTCTTC. This gives the protein CASSPGTYYNEQFF.

The chain uses TRBV20-1 and TRBJ2-7; TRBD1 aligns across 9 bases. The CDR3 is 13 amino acids. V lost 6 bases, J lost 2 bases, and 5 bases stayed unmatched. From germline, CDR1 is DFQATT and CDR2 SNEGSKA (reference sequence). Here the CDR3 reads CSATGGIAYEQYF. DNA of the CDR3: TGCAGTGCAACAGGGGGCATCGCCTACGAGCAGTACTTC.

This sequence joins TRBV5-1 and TRBJ1-1; 7 bases fit TRBD1. After removal of 0 bases from V and 2 bases from J, the junction contained 16 bases not matched to a gene. The CDR3 consists of 19 residues. The germline CDR1 and CDR2 sequences are SGHRS and YFSETQ. The DNA for the CDR3 is TGCGCCAGCAGCTTGGCCGAACAGGGGACGCCGCTTGTCAACACTGAAGCTTTCTTT. Its protein product is CASSLAEQGTPLVNTEAFF.

This clonotype came up a few times. At one boundary the junction diverges from the germline segment, which might be a read error. The chain recombines TRBV12-3 or TRBV12-4 with TRBJ2-1; D may correspond to TRBD1 or TRBD2 (5 bases each). The CDR3 is 13 amino acids. CDR3 residues: CAGSFGGYNEQFF. DNA of the CDR3: TGTGCCGGCAGTTTTGGGGGATACAATGAGCAGTTCTTC.

This clonotype was observed at least ten times. This chain joins TRBV5-1 and TRBJ1-2; D is perhaps TRBD1 (6 bases). Germline CDR1 and CDR2: SGHRS and YFSETQ. Trimming stripped 2 bases from V and 8 bases from J, with 13 bases between. This CDR3 has 13 residues. The CDR3 DNA reads TGCGCCAGCAGCTTTGCGGGGGGCTCGGGCTACACCTTC. Amino acids: CASSFAGGSGYTF. The whole variable domain, remainder taken from reference TRBV5-1 and TRBJ1-2, is KAGVTQTPRYLIKTRGQQVTLSCSPISGHRSVSWYQQTPGQGLQFLFEYFSETQRNKGNFPGRFSGRQFSNSRSEMNVSTLELGDSALYLCASSFAGGSGYTFGSGTRLTVV.

The chain links TRBV29-1 to TRBJ1-1, with 9 bases matching TRBD1. There are 15 residues in the CDR3. Unmatched junction bases numbered 15, after V lost 6 bases and J lost 7 bases. In germline, CDR1 is SQVTM, CDR2 ANQGSEA. The CDR3 loop is CSVRLGRTGAFEAFF. The CDR3, as DNA: TGCAGCGTCCGACTCGGAAGGACAGGGGCCTTTGAAGCTTTCTTT.

The V gene is TRBV12-3 or TRBV12-4, the J gene TRBJ2-3, with D perhaps matching TRBD2 (6 bases). This CDR3 has 16 residues. V lost 5 bases and J lost 0, with 15 bases in between. CDR3 residues: CASSPGTLFSTDTQYF. The CDR3 DNA reads as TGTGCCAGCAGTCCCGGGACTCTCTTCAGCACAGATACGCAGTATTTT.

This clonotype has a count of ten or more. The chain uses TRBV5-1 and TRBJ1-5; 7 bases are shared with TRBD1. From germline, CDR1 is SGHRS and CDR2 YFSETQ. The J segment lost 1 base and the V segment lost 0 bases, leaving 7 bases of the junction unmatched. This CDR3 is built from 17 residues. Here the CDR3 reads CASSLGGLQGSNQPQHF. As DNA, the CDR3 is TGCGCCAGCAGCTTGGGGGGCCTACAGGGGAGCAATCAGCCCCAGCATTTT.

This clonotype was found a few times. The chain employs TRBV11-2 and TRBJ1-1, with 7 bases that match TRBD1. Germline assignment: CDR1 SGHAT and CDR2 FQNNGV. V shed 3 bases, J shed 3 bases, and the junction held 4 bases outside the gene matches. This CDR3 has 14 residues. CDR3 in amino acids: CASSFTGVDTEAFF. CDR3 sequence (DNA): TGTGCCAGCAGCTTTACAGGGGTGGACACTGAAGCTTTCTTT.

Only one count was recorded for this clonotype. A much larger clone sits a single nucleotide away, making a read error possible. The V gene is TRBV4-1, the J gene TRBJ2-1, with 7 bases aligning to TRBD1. The J call may be in error: the DNA end matches TRBJ2-7 better. The germline gives CDR1 MGHRA, CDR2 YSYEKL. The CDR3 consists of 15 residues. The CDR3 nucleotides are TGCGCCAGCAGCCACCGGGACAGCTCCTACAATGAGCAGTACTTC. Residues: CASSHRDSSYNEQYF.

With regard to this clonotype: This may be a read error: a much more frequent sequence differs by one nucleotide. The chain has TRBV28 and TRBJ1-6; D remains ambiguous. Germline V gene sequence: CDR1 MDHEN, CDR2 SYDVKM. This CDR3 region has 12 residues. CDR3 sequence reads: CANSLQFAPLHF. The CDR3 nucleotides are TGTGCCAACAGTTTACAGTTTGCACCCCTCCACTTT.

The gene calls are TRBV2 and TRBJ1-5; maybe TRBD1 (6 bases). This CDR3 is 15 amino acids long. Germline V gene sequence: CDR1 SNHLY, CDR2 FYNNEI. V was clipped by 3 bases and J by 6 bases, with 15 bases between them. CDR3 in amino acids: CASSDGTSRTQPQHF. The CDR3 DNA follows: TGTGCCAGCAGTGATGGGACATCGAGGACTCAGCCCCAGCATTTT.